This T cell receptor beta chain was captured by sequencing in a study of blood T cell repertoires in COVID-19. About the study: T cells, B-cell-depleted T cells, or PBMCs provided the cDNA or gDNA that served as material.

Those enrolled in Seattle joined during active infection and were followed longitudinally afterward. The CDR3 has 18 amino acids. V was clipped by 6 bases and J by 0 bases; unmatched bases: 9. Looked up from germline, CDR1 is LGHDT and CDR2 is YNNKEL (reference sequence). Measured with immunoSEQ multiplex PCR; TCRdb has only the in-frame clones, and not every one. The repertoire holds approximately 100,000 clones, with about 87% as singletons. The sequence came from a human donor with COVID-19, enrolled during active disease. The donor label of this sample is uncertain. Sequencing was performed on peripheral blood. The genes are TRBV3-1 (or the pseudogene TRBV3-2) and TRBJ2-6, with TRBD2 matching over 9 bases. This chain's CDR3 is CASRDSAGGRSGANVLTF. In nucleotides, the CDR3 is TGTGCCAGCAGGGATTCAGCGGGGGGTCGCTCTGGGGCCAACGTCCTGACTTTC.